Listed below are T cell receptor beta chains from one sample, sequenced in a study of blood T cell repertoires in COVID-19. The table came from immunoSEQ multiplex PCR; TCRdb's copy has only in-frame clones and leaves some out. This table has some 350,000 clones, around 80% appearing once. The specimen was peripheral blood. Receptors were obtained from a man aged 25 to 40 with active or convalescent COVID-19. Both conserved end residues are part of each CDR3. Fields, in order: CDR3 length, clone size, D gene, J gene, V gene, CDR3 protein, CDR3 DNA. D genes are given only for firm matches. Part of the rows lack a size; the others show once, few, many or a class for expanded clones.

>15|few|TRBD2|TRBJ2-1|TRBV5-1
CASSFLSGGANEQFF
TGCGCCAGCAGCTTCCTTAGCGGGGGGGCAAATGAGCAGTTCTTC
>16|-|TRBD2|TRBJ2-7|TRBV6-2/TRBV6-3
CASSYQPPSGYYEQYF
TGTGCCAGCAGTTACCAACCGCCTAGCGGGTACTACGAGCAGTACTTC
>17|-|TRBD2|TRBJ2-3|TRBV5-6
CASSRTSGRAGTDTQYF
TGTGCCAGCAGCCGGACTAGCGGGAGGGCCGGAACAGATACGCAGTATTTT
>15|-|-|TRBJ1-1|TRBV21-1
CASSKGEQGPTEAFF
TGTGCCAGCAGCAAAGGGGAACAGGGACCCACTGAAGCTTTCTTT
>18|-|TRBD2|TRBJ2-2|TRBV28
CASSLFLWTSGNTGELFF
TGTGCCAGCAGTTTATTCTTGTGGACTAGCGGTAACACCGGGGAGCTGTTTTTT
>15|-|TRBD2|TRBJ2-7|TRBV30
CAWSLSRRGGFEQYF
TGTGCCTGGAGTCTAAGTCGGCGGGGGGGCTTTGAGCAGTACTTC
>14|-|TRBD1|TRBJ2-7|TRBV10-3
CAISPRQGWSEQYF
TGTGCCATCAGCCCCCGACAGGGATGGAGCGAGCAGTACTTC
>11|once|-|TRBJ2-1|TRBV20-1
CSARGDNEQFF
TGCAGTGCTAGGGGCGACAATGAGCAGTTCTTC
>21|-|TRBD2|TRBJ2-1|TRBV4-2
CASSLLLFAGVTTGSYNEQFF
TGTGCCAGCAGCCTACTTCTCTTTGCGGGAGTCACCACGGGCTCCTACAATGAGCAGTTCTTC
>16|once|-|TRBJ2-3|TRBV9
CASSVGPSPTTDTQYF
TGTGCCAGCAGCGTAGGACCTAGCCCCACCACAGATACGCAGTATTTT